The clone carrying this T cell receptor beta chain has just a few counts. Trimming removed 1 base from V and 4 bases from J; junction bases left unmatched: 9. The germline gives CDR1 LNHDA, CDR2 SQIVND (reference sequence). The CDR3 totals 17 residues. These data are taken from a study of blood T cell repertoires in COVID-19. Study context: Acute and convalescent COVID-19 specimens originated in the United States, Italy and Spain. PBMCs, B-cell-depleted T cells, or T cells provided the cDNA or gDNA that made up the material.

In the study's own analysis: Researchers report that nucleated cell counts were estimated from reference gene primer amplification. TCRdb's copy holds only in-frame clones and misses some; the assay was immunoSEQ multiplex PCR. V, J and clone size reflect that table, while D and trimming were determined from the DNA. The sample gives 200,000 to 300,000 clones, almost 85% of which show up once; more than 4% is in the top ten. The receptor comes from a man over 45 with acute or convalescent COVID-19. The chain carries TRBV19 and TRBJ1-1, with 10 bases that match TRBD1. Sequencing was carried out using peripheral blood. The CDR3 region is CASSIVDSWTGGTEAFF. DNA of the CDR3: TGTGCCAGTAGTATAGTAGATTCTTGGACAGGGGGCACTGAAGCTTTCTTT.